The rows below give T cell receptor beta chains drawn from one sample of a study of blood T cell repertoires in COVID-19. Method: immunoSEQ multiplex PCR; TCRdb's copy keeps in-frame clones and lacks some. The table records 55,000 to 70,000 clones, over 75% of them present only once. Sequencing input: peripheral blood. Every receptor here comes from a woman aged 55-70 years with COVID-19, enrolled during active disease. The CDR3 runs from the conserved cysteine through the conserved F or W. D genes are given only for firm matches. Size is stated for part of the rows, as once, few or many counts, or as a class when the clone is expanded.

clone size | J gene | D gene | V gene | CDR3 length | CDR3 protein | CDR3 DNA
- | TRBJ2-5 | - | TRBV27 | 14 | CASSPGWGQETQYF | TGTGCCAGCAGCCCAGGGTGGGGCCAAGAGACCCAGTACTTC
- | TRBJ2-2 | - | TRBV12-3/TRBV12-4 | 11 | CASRFTGELFF | TGTGCCAGCCGGTTCACCGGGGAGCTGTTTTTT
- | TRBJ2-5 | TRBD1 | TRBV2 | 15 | CASSGTGGWGETQYF | TGTGCCAGCAGTGGGACAGGGGGCTGGGGGGAGACCCAGTACTTC
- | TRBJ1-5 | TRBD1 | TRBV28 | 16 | CASSPRTGVGSQPQHF | TGTGCCAGCAGCCCTCGGACAGGGGTAGGTTCACAGCCCCAGCATTTT
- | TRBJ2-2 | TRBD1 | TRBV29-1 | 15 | CSVEDPGTGTGELFF | TGCAGCGTTGAAGACCCCGGGACAGGCACCGGGGAGCTGTTTTTT
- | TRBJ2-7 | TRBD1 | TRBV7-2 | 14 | CASSPSTGSYEQYF | TGTGCCAGCAGCCCGTCGACAGGGTCTTACGAGCAGTACTTC
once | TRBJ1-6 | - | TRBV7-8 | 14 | CASSRTSLDSPLHF | TGTGCCAGCTCAAGGACTTCGCTCGATTCACCCCTCCACTTT
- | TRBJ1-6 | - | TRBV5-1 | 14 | CASSWRGYNSPLHF | TGCGCCAGCAGCTGGAGAGGCTATAATTCACCCCTCCACTTT
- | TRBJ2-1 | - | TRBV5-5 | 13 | CASSLVGYVEQFF | TGTGCCAGCAGCTTGGTGGGCTATGTTGAGCAGTTCTTC
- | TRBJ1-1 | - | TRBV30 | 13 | CAWSVTGGTEAFF | TGTGCCTGGAGTGTGACGGGAGGCACTGAAGCTTTCTTT
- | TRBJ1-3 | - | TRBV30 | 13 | CAWSSGGGNTIYF | TGTGCCTGGAGTTCAGGAGGAGGAAACACCATATATTTT
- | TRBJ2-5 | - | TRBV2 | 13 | CASSGRSKETQYF | TGTGCCAGCAGTGGGCGGTCCAAAGAGACCCAGTACTTC
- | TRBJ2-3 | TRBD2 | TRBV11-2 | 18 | CASSKGTLAGGPADTQYF | TGTGCCAGCAGCAAAGGGACCTTAGCGGGAGGGCCGGCAGATACGCAGTATTTT
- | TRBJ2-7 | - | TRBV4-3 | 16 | CASSQEEGQGFYEQYF | TGCGCCAGCAGCCAAGAAGAGGGGCAGGGGTTCTACGAGCAGTACTTC
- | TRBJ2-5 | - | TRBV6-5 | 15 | CASSYSGQVQETQYF | TGTGCCAGCAGTTACTCCGGTCAAGTCCAAGAGACCCAGTACTTC
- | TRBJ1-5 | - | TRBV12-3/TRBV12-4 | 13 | CANSLLFGQPQHF | TGTGCCAACAGTTTACTCTTCGGGCAGCCCCAGCATTTT
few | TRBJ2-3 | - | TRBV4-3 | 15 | CASSQESSITDTQYF | TGCGCCAGCAGCCAAGAGTCTAGCATCACAGATACGCAGTATTTT
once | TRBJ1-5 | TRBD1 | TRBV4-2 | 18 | CASSQGQGAMASNQPQHF | TGTGCCAGCAGCCAGGGACAGGGGGCTATGGCTAGCAATCAGCCCCAGCATTTT
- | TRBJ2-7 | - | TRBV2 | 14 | CASSQEGKAYEQYF | TGTGCCAGCAGTCAGGAGGGGAAAGCCTACGAGCAGTACTTC
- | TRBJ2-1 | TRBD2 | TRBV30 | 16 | CAWTTLTSGALNEQFF | TGTGCCTGGACTACCTTGACTAGCGGGGCCCTCAATGAGCAGTTCTTC
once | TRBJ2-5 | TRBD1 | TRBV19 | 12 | CASRDPGQAQYF | TGTGCCAGTAGAGACCCTGGACAGGCCCAGTACTTC
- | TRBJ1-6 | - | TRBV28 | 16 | CASSSSSPRSDSPLHF | -
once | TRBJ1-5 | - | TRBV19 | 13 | CASGGLSNQPQHF | TGTGCCAGCGGAGGTCTCAGCAATCAGCCCCAGCATTTT
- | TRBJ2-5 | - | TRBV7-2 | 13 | CASSLVPQETQYF | TGTGCCAGCAGCTTAGTCCCTCAAGAGACCCAGTACTTC
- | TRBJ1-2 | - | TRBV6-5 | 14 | CASKTAAAQGGYTF | TGTGCCAGCAAGACAGCCGCCGCTCAAGGAGGCTACACCTTC
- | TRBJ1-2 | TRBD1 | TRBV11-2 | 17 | CASSFWGQGALGYGYTF | TGTGCCAGCAGCTTCTGGGGACAGGGGGCCCTCGGCTATGGCTACACCTTC
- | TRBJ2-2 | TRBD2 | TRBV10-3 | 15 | CAIRQTSGDTGELFF | TGTGCCATCAGACAGACTAGCGGGGACACCGGGGAGCTGTTTTTT
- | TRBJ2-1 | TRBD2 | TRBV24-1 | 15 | CATSDLSGSYNEQFF | TGTGCCACCAGTGATCTTAGCGGGAGCTACAATGAGCAGTTCTTC
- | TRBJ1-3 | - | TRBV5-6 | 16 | CASSLRGPGSGNTIYF | TGTGCCAGCAGCTTGCGAGGGCCTGGCTCTGGAAACACCATATATTTT
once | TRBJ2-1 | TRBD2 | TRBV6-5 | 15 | CASSQSGGTYNEQFF | TGTGCCAGCAGTCAGAGCGGGGGTACCTACAATGAGCAGTTCTTC
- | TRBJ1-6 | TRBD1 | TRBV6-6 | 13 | CASSDRERSPLHF | TGTGCCAGCAGCGACAGGGAGAGGTCACCCCTCCACTTT
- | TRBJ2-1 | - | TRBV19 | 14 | CASSMTDSYNEQFF | TGTGCCAGTAGTATGACGGACAGCTACAATGAGCAGTTCTTC
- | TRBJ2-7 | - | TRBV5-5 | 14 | CASSLERELYEQYF | TGTGCCAGCAGCTTGGAAAGGGAGCTCTACGAGCAGTACTTC
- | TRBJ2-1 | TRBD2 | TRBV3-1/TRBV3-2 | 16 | CASSQVNSGRYNEQFF | TGTGCCAGCAGCCAAGTAAATAGCGGGAGGTACAATGAGCAGTTCTTC
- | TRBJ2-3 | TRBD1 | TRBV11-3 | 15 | CASSLGDRGGGTQYF | TGTGCCAGCAGCTTAGGGGACAGGGGGGGAGGTACGCAGTATTTT
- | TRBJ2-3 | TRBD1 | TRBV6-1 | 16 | CASSDQLGQDTDTQYF | TGTGCCAGCAGTGATCAGTTGGGACAGGACACAGATACGCAGTATTTT
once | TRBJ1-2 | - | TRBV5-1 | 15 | CASSLVAGANYGYTF | TGCGCCAGCAGCTTGGTCGCCGGGGCTAACTATGGCTACACCTTC
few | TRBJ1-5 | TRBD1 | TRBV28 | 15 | CASSSQGAGNQPQHF | TGTGCCAGCAGTTCACAGGGGGCTGGCAATCAGCCCCAGCATTTT
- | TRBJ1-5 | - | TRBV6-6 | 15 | CASSYSYYSNQPQHF | TGTGCCAGCAGTTATTCTTATTATAGCAATCAGCCCCAGCATTTT
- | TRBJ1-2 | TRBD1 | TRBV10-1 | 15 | CASRATGDQYYGYTF | TGCGCCAGCAGGGCGACAGGGGATCAGTACTATGGCTACACCTTC
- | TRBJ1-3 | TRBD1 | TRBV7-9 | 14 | CASSRQGYGNTIYF | TGTGCCAGCAGCCGACAGGGATACGGAAACACCATATATTTT
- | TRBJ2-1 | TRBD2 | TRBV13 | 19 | CASSLGRGSWRGGRNEQFF | TGTGCCAGCAGCTTAGGAAGGGGCTCCTGGCGGGGGGGCAGGAATGAGCAGTTCTTC
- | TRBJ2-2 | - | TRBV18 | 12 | CASRPNTGELFF | TGTGCCAGCCGTCCGAACACCGGGGAGCTGTTTTTT
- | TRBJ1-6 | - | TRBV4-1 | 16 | CASSHSVSSYNSPLHF | TGCGCCAGCAGCCATTCCGTCAGCTCCTATAATTCACCCCTCCACTTT
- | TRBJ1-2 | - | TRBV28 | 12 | CASSLELYGYTF | TGTGCCAGCAGTTTGGAACTATATGGCTACACCTTC
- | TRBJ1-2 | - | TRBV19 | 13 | CASVGEPNYGYTF | TGTGCCAGTGTCGGGGAACCTAACTATGGCTACACCTTC
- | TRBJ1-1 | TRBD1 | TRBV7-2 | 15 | CASSLSRGQGRAAFF | TGTGCCAGCAGCTTATCCCGCGGACAGGGGAGGGCGGCTTTCTTT
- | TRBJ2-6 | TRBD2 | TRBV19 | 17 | CASRTRGRAPGANVLTF | TGTGCCAGTAGGACCCGCGGGAGGGCTCCTGGGGCCAACGTCCTGACTTTC
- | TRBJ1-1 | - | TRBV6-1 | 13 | CASSEGGVTEAFF | TGTGCCAGCAGTGAAGGGGGGGTCACTGAAGCTTTCTTT
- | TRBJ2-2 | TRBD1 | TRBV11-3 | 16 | CASSGYRGTNTGELFF | TGTGCCAGCAGCGGATACAGGGGCACGAACACCGGGGAGCTGTTTTTT
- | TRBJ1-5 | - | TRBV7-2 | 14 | CASSYGQTNQPQHF | TGTGCCAGCAGTTACGGACAGACTAATCAGCCCCAGCATTTT
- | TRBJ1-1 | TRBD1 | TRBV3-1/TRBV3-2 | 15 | CASHPNGQGITEAFF | TGTGCCAGTCACCCAAACGGACAGGGGATAACTGAAGCTTTCTTT
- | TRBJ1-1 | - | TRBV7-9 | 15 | CASSLTETPATEAFF | TGTGCCAGCAGCTTAACAGAGACACCGGCCACTGAAGCTTTCTTT
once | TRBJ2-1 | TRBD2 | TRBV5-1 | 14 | CASSLGTSANEQFF | TGCGCCAGCAGCTTGGGGACTAGCGCCAATGAGCAGTTCTTC
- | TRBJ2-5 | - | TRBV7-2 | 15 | CASSLVFQGRETQYF | TGTGCCAGCAGCTTAGTTTTCCAGGGGCGGGAGACCCAGTACTTC
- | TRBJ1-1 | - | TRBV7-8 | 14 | CASSFGRTSAGAFF | TGTGCCAGCAGCTTTGGAAGGACCTCCGCGGGGGCTTTCTTT